Listed below are T cell receptor beta chains from one sample, sequenced in a study of HIV-infected patients and healthy controls. TCRdb analysed the 5' RACE reads with MiXCR anew, one entry per CDR3 protein. The sample has 15,000 to 20,000 distinct CDR3 sequences; about a sixth are singletons. The sequencing sample was made of CD8+ T cells from blood. These receptors all stem from a human donor in good health. The conserved cysteine and the conserved F or W are not part of the CDR3 here. Not all rows give a size; the values are once, few, many and, for expanded clones, a class.

V gene: TRBV4-2; J gene: TRBJ2-7; clone size: .; CDR3 protein: ASSHADAGAYEQY
V gene: TRBV5-4; J gene: TRBJ2-5; clone size: few; CDR3 protein: ASSPGWGVNQETQY
V gene: TRBV28; J gene: TRBJ2-2; clone size: .; CDR3 protein: ASSLLAGNTGELF
V gene: TRBV20-1; J gene: TRBJ1-1; clone size: once; CDR3 protein: SAIRPGQGVPVNTEAF
V gene: TRBV7-3; J gene: TRBJ2-3; clone size: many; CDR3 protein: ASSPWITDTQY
V gene: TRBV29-1; J gene: TRBJ2-1; clone size: many; CDR3 protein: SVDGTTNEQF
V gene: TRBV2; J gene: TRBJ2-2; clone size: few; CDR3 protein: ASCFVSGTGELF
V gene: TRBV4-3; J gene: TRBJ2-1; clone size: medium-sized; CDR3 protein: ASSQDVGLAGTFRYEQF
V gene: TRBV10-3; J gene: TRBJ2-1; clone size: many; CDR3 protein: AISALAGSYNEQF
V gene: TRBV5-6; J gene: TRBJ2-1; clone size: few; CDR3 protein: ASSLGLAGASAYNEQF
V gene: TRBV12-3/TRBV12-4; J gene: TRBJ1-5; clone size: many; CDR3 protein: AAGGMGNQPQH
V gene: TRBV12-3/TRBV12-4; J gene: TRBJ2-7; clone size: many; CDR3 protein: ASSLTYQWYEQY
V gene: TRBV19; J gene: TRBJ2-3; clone size: many; CDR3 protein: ASSIDREFDTDTQY
V gene: TRBV7-3; J gene: TRBJ1-1; clone size: .; CDR3 protein: ASSLPGATEAF
V gene: TRBV5-6; J gene: TRBJ1-1; clone size: many; CDR3 protein: ASSLSPSLSTEAF
V gene: TRBV7-9; J gene: TRBJ2-7; clone size: many; CDR3 protein: ASSFGQTEQY
V gene: TRBV5-4; J gene: TRBJ1-1; clone size: many; CDR3 protein: ASSLGVRTLSPNFEAF
V gene: TRBV20-1; J gene: TRBJ2-1; clone size: medium-sized; CDR3 protein: SAIGLADYNEQF
V gene: TRBV10-3; J gene: TRBJ1-1; clone size: many; CDR3 protein: AISEWGGGQAF
V gene: TRBV6-2/TRBV6-3; J gene: TRBJ2-3; clone size: medium-sized; CDR3 protein: ATRDSDRITDTQY
V gene: TRBV19; J gene: TRBJ1-1; clone size: .; CDR3 protein: ASRAGQGNTEAF
V gene: TRBV7-9; J gene: TRBJ2-1; clone size: many; CDR3 protein: ASSPSGNANYNEQF
V gene: TRBV29-1; J gene: TRBJ2-1; clone size: few; CDR3 protein: SVEDTGYNEQF
V gene: TRBV9; J gene: TRBJ2-6; clone size: .; CDR3 protein: ASSDGRSGANVLT
V gene: TRBV4-2; J gene: TRBJ2-7; clone size: many; CDR3 protein: ASSPAGTGRYEQY
V gene: TRBV12-3/TRBV12-4; J gene: TRBJ2-1; clone size: few; CDR3 protein: ASSFLAGSSYNEQF
V gene: TRBV27; J gene: TRBJ2-3; clone size: .; CDR3 protein: ASSWRTFATGTDTQY
V gene: TRBV7-3; J gene: TRBJ2-1; clone size: many; CDR3 protein: ASSRLPNAYNEQF